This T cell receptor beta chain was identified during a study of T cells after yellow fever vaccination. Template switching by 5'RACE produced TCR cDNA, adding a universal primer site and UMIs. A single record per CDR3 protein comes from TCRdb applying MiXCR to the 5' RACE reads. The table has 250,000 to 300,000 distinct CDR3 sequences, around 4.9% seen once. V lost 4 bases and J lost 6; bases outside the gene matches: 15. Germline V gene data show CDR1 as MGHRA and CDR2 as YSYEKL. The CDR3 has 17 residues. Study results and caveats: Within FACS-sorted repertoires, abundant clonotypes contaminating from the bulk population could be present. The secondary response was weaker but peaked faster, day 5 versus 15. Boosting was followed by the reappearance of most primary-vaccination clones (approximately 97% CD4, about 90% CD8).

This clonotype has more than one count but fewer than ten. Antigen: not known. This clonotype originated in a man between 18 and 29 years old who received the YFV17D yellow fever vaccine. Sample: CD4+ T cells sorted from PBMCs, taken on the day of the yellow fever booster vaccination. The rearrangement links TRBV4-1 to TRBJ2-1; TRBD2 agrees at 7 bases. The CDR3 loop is CASSLFSSSGQSNEQFF. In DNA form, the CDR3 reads TGCGCCAGCAGCCTCTTTTCGAGTAGCGGGCAAAGCAATGAGCAGTTCTTC.